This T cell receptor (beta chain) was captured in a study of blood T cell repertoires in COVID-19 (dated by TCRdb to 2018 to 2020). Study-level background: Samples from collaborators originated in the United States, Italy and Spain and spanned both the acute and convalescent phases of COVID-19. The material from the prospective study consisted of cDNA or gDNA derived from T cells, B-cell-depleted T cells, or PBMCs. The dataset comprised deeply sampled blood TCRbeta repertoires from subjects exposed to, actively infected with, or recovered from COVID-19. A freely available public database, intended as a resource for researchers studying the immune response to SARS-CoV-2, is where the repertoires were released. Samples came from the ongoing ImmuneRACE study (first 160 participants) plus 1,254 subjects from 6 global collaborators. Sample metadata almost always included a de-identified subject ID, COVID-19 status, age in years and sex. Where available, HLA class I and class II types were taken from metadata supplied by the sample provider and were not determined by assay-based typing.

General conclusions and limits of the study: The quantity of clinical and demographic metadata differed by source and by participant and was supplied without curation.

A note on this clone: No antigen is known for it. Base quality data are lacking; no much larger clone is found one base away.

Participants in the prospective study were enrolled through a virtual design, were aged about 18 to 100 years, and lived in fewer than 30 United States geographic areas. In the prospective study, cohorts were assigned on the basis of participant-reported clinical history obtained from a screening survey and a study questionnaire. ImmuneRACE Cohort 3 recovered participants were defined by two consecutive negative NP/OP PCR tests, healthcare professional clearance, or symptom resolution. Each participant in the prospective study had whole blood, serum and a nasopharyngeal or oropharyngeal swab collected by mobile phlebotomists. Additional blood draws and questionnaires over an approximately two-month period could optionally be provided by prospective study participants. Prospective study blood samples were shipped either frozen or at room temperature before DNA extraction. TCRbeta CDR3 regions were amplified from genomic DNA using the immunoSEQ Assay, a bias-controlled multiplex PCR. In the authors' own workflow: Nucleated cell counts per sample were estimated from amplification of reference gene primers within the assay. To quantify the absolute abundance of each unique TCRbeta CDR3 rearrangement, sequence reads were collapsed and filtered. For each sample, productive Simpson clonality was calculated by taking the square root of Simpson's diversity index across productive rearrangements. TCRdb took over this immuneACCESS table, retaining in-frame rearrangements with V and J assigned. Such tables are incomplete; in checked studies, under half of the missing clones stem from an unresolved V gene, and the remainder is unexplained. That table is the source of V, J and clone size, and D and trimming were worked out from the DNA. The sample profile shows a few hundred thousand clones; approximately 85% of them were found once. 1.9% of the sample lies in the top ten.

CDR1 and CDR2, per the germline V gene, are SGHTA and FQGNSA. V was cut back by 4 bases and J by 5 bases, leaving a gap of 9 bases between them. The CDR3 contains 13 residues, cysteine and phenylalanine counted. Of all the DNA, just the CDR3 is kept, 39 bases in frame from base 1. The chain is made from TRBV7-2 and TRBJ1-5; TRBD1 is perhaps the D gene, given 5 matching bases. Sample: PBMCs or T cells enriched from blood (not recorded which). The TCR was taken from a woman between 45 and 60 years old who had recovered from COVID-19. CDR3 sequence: CASSSEGDQPQHF. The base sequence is TGTGCCAGCAGCTCGGAAGGGGATCAGCCCCAGCATTTT. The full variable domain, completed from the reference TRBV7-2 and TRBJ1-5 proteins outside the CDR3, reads GAGVSQSPSNKVTEKGKDVELRCDPISGHTALYWYRQSLGQGLEFLIYFQGNSAPDKSGLPSDRFSAERTGGSVSTLTIQRTQQEDSAVYLCASSSEGDQPQHFGDGTRLSIL.